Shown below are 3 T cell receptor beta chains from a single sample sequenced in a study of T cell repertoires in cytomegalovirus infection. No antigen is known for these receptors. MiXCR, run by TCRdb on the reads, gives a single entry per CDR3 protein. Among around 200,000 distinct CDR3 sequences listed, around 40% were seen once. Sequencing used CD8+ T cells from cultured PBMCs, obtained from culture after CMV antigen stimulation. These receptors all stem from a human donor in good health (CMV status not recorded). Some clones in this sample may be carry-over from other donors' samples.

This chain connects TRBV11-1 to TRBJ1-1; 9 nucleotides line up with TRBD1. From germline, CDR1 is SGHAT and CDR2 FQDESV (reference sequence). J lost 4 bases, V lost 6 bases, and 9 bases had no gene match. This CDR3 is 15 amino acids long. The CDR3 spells CASRPNRGRITEAFF. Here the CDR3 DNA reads TGTGCCAGCAGACCGAACAGGGGGCGGATCACTGAAGCTTTCTTT.

CDR3 loop: CASIDRTGGEETQYF. In DNA, the CDR3 is TGTGCCAGCATTGACAGGACAGGGGGCGAAGAGACCCAGTACTTC. The rearrangement uses TRBV28 and TRBJ2-5; 11 bases match TRBD1. The CDR3 totals 15 residues. V shed 7 bases and J 3 bases; nucleotides not matched to a gene: 7. From germline, CDR1 is MDHEN and CDR2 SYDVKM.

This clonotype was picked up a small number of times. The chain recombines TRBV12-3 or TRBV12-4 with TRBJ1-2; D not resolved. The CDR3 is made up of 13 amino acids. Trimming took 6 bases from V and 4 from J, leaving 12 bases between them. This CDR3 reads CASRLPQSYGYTF. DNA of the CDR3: TGTGCCAGCAGATTACCCCAGAGCTATGGCTACACCTTC.